These 19 T cell receptor beta chains were sequenced from one sample in a study of T cell responses to AZD1222 COVID-19 vaccine. Produced via immunoSEQ multiplex PCR; TCRdb's table is partial and in-frame only. The sample holds some 99,000 clones, roughly nine tenths seen once. The sequencing here drew on peripheral blood, taken on day 0 of AZD1222 vaccination. Source of these receptors: an adult in good health.

This sequence joins TRBV7-9 and TRBJ1-4; D uncertain. Germline-derived CDR1 and CDR2 are SEHNR and FQNEAQ (reference sequence). There are 17 residues in the CDR3. Trimming removed 1 base at V and 3 bases at J, with 15 bases between. The chain's CDR3 is CASSLGVGSAANEKLFF. The CDR3 nucleotides are TGTGCCAGCAGCTTAGGTGTAGGGTCGGCAGCTAATGAAAAACTGTTTTTT.

The V call is TRBV6-4, the J call TRBJ2-5, with unresolved D. In germline, CDR1 is MRHNA, CDR2 SNTAGT. There are 13 residues in the CDR3. V lost 5 bases to trimming and J lost 3 bases, with 10 bases between them. CDR3 sequence: CASSQTREETQYF. The CDR3 nucleotides are TGTGCCAGCAGTCAGACCCGAGAAGAGACCCAGTACTTC.

The rearrangement joins TRBV29-1 to TRBJ1-2; TRBD1 aligns across 7 bases. The CDR3 length is 12 residues. Trimming at V came to 7 bases and at J to 7 bases, leaving 9 bases not matched to a gene. Germline V gene sequence: CDR1 SQVTM, CDR2 ANQGSEA. CDR3 protein: CSGEGGKGGYTF. The DNA for the CDR3 is TGCAGCGGAGAAGGGGGCAAGGGTGGCTACACCTTC.

This rearrangement joins TRBV4-1 to TRBJ2-7; 7 bases fit TRBD2. Germline V gene sequence: CDR1 MGHRA, CDR2 YSYEKL. The CDR3 loop spans 13 amino acids. J gave up 3 bases and V 8 bases, and 7 bases lay outside the gene matches. CDR3 sequence (DNA): TGCGCCAGCGCGGGGGTAGTCGGCTACGAGCAGTACTTC. It specifies CASAGVVGYEQYF.

The chain combines TRBV7-3 with TRBJ1-1, with a tentative D call TRBD1 (5 bases). V lost 5 bases to trimming and J lost 3 bases, with 13 bases between them. This CDR3 is 14 amino acids long. From germline, CDR1 is SGHTA and CDR2 FQGTGA. This chain's CDR3 is CASSPGREYTEAFF. The CDR3 DNA reads as TGTGCCAGCAGCCCAGGGAGGGAGTACACTGAAGCTTTCTTT.

This rearrangement joins TRBV7-2 to TRBJ2-1; 9 bases are a match to TRBD1. CDR1 SGHTA and CDR2 FQGNSA come from the germline V gene. The trim removed 6 bases at V and 8 bases at J, leaving 8 bases unmatched. The CDR3 is 14 residues long. As DNA, the CDR3 is TGTGCCAGCAGGCGGGGACAGGGTAATTATGAGCAGTTCTTC. Encoded protein: CASRRGQGNYEQFF.

This rearrangement joins TRBV11-2 to TRBJ2-1, with 8 nucleotides matching TRBD2. Germline V gene sequence: CDR1 SGHAT, CDR2 FQNNGV. The CDR3 has 18 residues. J was trimmed by 2 bases and V by 4 bases; bases with no gene match: 13. CDR3 protein: CASSSPRGGSQAYNEQFF. CDR3 sequence (DNA): TGTGCCAGCAGCTCGCCACGGGGGGGCAGCCAGGCCTACAATGAGCAGTTCTTC.

V and J are TRBV7-9 and TRBJ2-5; TRBD2 agrees at 7 bases. J was trimmed by 4 bases and V by 6 bases; bases with no gene match: 14. This CDR3 comprises 16 residues. Germline V CDR1 and CDR2: SEHNR, FQNEAQ (reference sequence). The DNA for the CDR3 is TGTGCCAGCAGACCTAGCGGACGGGGGTTGTCAGAGACCCAGTACTTC. Its translation is CASRPSGRGLSETQYF.

The J gene is TRBJ1-5, the V gene TRBV2, with 8 bases lining up with TRBD1. The germline gives CDR1 SNHLY, CDR2 FYNNEI. The CDR3 is 16 amino acids. The ends lost 8 bases at V and 6 bases at J; junction bases unmatched: 15. The CDR3 DNA sequence: TGTGCCAGCTCCTCAGACGGGGCAGGGGGCTTTCAGCCCCAGCATTTT. Amino acids: CASSSDGAGGFQPQHF. The variable domain in full, with the rest retrieved from reference TRBV2 and TRBJ1-5, is EPEVTQTPSHQVTQMGQEVILRCVPISNHLYFYWYRQILGQKVEFLVSFYNNEISEKSEIFDDQFSVERPDGSNFTLKIRSTKLEDSAMYFCASSSDGAGGFQPQHFGDGTRLSIL.

V usage is TRBV6-1 and J usage is TRBJ1-2; D call uncertain. V shed 1 base and J shed 13 bases, with 16 bases lying between them. This CDR3 is 13 amino acids long. Germline-derived CDR1 and CDR2 are MNHNS and SASEGT. CDR3 sequence reads: CASSEDGFGFSTF. CDR3 nucleotides: TGTGCCAGCAGTGAAGACGGATTCGGTTTTTCCACCTTC.

The chain links TRBV6-6 to TRBJ1-5; D perhaps matches TRBD1 (6 bases). Trimming took off 6 bases at V and 7 bases at J, with 13 bases between the two ends. Germline V gene data show CDR1 as MNHNY and CDR2 as SVGAGI (reference sequence). CDR3 length: 13 residues. CDR3 sequence reads: CASSSLDRQPQHF. In DNA form, the CDR3 reads TGTGCCAGCAGCTCTTTAGACAGGCAGCCCCAGCATTTT.

J is TRBJ1-1 and V is TRBV7-2, with TRBD1 as a possible D gene (6 bases). The CDR3 extends over 15 amino acids. Germline loops: CDR1 SGHTA, CDR2 FQGNSA. V gave up 5 bases and J gave up 10 bases, with 23 bases separating them. The CDR3 protein is CASSPDSTGGGVAFF. The CDR3, as DNA: TGTGCCAGCAGCCCGGACTCTACAGGAGGGGGGGTAGCTTTCTTT.

The V call is TRBV5-5, the J call TRBJ2-3; D perhaps matches TRBD2 (5 bases). Germline V gives CDR1 SGHKS, CDR2 YYEKEE (reference sequence). With 2 bases removed from V and 3 bases from J, the gap between germline ends came to 16 bases. The CDR3 consists of 16 residues. CDR3 loop: CASSLEGNRRTDTQYF. The CDR3 bases are TGTGCCAGCAGCTTAGAGGGCAACCGGCGAACAGATACGCAGTATTTT.

The chain recombines TRBV30 with TRBJ1-1, with TRBD1 as a possible D gene (5 bases). CDR3 length: 17 amino acids. The V gene's germline CDR1 is GTSNPN and CDR2 SVGIG (reference sequence). V lost 5 bases and J lost 1, with 23 bases in between. The CDR3 nucleotides read TGTGCCTGGGGAGCGGGATGGAGGGGACTGAAGAACACTGAAGCTTTCTTT. Translated, it gives CAWGAGWRGLKNTEAFF.

This clone was found once. The rearrangement links TRBV6-1 to TRBJ1-2; 7 nucleotides agree with TRBD1. Trimming cost V 2 bases and J 8 bases; bases outside gene matches: 14. CDR1 and CDR2 (germline): MNHNS, SASEGT. The CDR3 is made up of 16 amino acids. Here the CDR3 reads CASSEPGDRAWGGYTF. CDR3 DNA: TGTGCCAGCAGTGAACCCGGGGACAGAGCCTGGGGAGGCTACACCTTC.

The chain employs TRBV6-5 and TRBJ1-5; 7 positions agree with TRBD1. V dropped 7 bases and J dropped 2; count of bases not matched to a gene: 5. The CDR3 runs 14 residues. Germline V lookup: CDR1 MNHEY, CDR2 SVGAGI. CDR3 sequence: CASNPGQGNQPQHF. The CDR3 nucleotides read TGTGCCAGCAATCCCGGACAGGGCAATCAGCCCCAGCATTTT.

The rearrangement links TRBV11-2 to TRBJ1-6; 7 bases fit TRBD1. CDR3 length equals 17 residues. V was pared by 2 bases and J by 10 bases, with 14 bases of the junction left unmatched. Germline CDR1 reads SGHAT; CDR2 reads FQNNGV. CDR3 nucleotide sequence: TGTGCCAGCAGCTTAAGGGGGGACAGCCTCCGGGGGTCACCCCTCCACTTT. Its translation: CASSLRGDSLRGSPLHF. The whole variable domain, filled in from reference TRBV11-2 and TRBJ1-6, reads EAGVAQSPRYKIIEKRQSVAFWCNPISGHATLYWYQQILGQGPKLLIQFQNNGVVDDSQLPKDRFSAERLKGVDSTLKIQPAKLEDSAVYLCASSLRGDSLRGSPLHFGNGTRLTVT.

V gene TRBV11-2 combines with J gene TRBJ2-7, with unresolved D. This CDR3 contains 14 residues. Per the germline V gene, CDR1 is SGHAT and CDR2 is FQNNGV. The V and J ends lost 5 bases and 5 bases respectively, with 16 bases between them. CDR3 sequence reads: CASSRELGVNEQYF. For the CDR3, the DNA is TGTGCCAGCAGCAGGGAATTAGGTGTGAACGAGCAGTACTTC.

As DNA, the CDR3 is TGTGCCAGCAGTACGGACAGTCCGAGCTCCTATAATTCACCCCTCCACTTT. This codes for CASSTDSPSSYNSPLHF. The V call is TRBV6-2 or TRBV6-3, the J call TRBJ1-6; D may be TRBD1 (6 bases). CDR1 and CDR2 from the germline V gene are MNHEY and SVGEGT. There are 17 residues in the CDR3. Deletions cut 5 bases from V and 0 bases from J, with 14 bases between.